Listed below are T cell receptor beta chains from one sample, sequenced in a study of CD8 T cells in Susac syndrome. TCRdb re-called the immunoSEQ multiplex PCR reads through MiXCR, storing one row per CDR3 protein. The data show approximately 190,000 distinct CDR3 sequences, about 93% seen once. The sequencing input was CD4+ T cells from PBMCs. All receptors come from a human donor in good health. CDR3s include the opening cysteine and the closing phenylalanine or tryptophan. Fields, in order: CDR3 DNA, CDR3 protein, clone size, V gene, D gene, J gene. D genes are given only for firm matches. Clone size appears in some rows only: once, few, many, or a class for an expanded clone.

CDR3nt: TGCAGCGGGGCCGAGGGCTCCTTCACTGAAGCTTTCTTT
CDR3aa: CSGAEGSFTEAFF
abundance: NA
v_gene: TRBV29-1
d_gene: NA
j_gene: TRBJ1-1

CDR3nt: TGCAGTGCGGGCCACAGGGGATTAGGCTCTGGAAACACCATATATTTT
CDR3aa: CSAGHRGLGSGNTIYF
abundance: NA
v_gene: TRBV20-1
d_gene: TRBD1
j_gene: TRBJ1-3

CDR3nt: TGCGCCAGCAGCGCCGGACAGGGTTCGATAGATACGCAGTATTTT
CDR3aa: CASSAGQGSIDTQYF
abundance: NA
v_gene: TRBV4-1
d_gene: TRBD1
j_gene: TRBJ2-3

CDR3nt: TGTGCCAGCAGCTTGATGAGTCTGCCAGCTTTCTTT
CDR3aa: CASSLMSLPAFF
abundance: NA
v_gene: TRBV3-1
d_gene: NA
j_gene: TRBJ1-1

CDR3nt: TGTGCCAGCGGGATCTATAATTCACCCCTCCACTTT
CDR3aa: CASGIYNSPLHF
abundance: NA
v_gene: TRBV12-3/TRBV12-4
d_gene: NA
j_gene: TRBJ1-6

CDR3nt: TGTGCCAGCAGCTTCACTACTGGAAACACCATATATTTT
CDR3aa: CASSFTTGNTIYF
abundance: NA
v_gene: TRBV7-9
d_gene: NA
j_gene: TRBJ1-3

CDR3nt: TGCAGCGTTACAACAGGGGTCGGGGAGCTGTTTTTT
CDR3aa: CSVTTGVGELFF
abundance: NA
v_gene: TRBV29-1
d_gene: TRBD1
j_gene: TRBJ2-2

CDR3nt: TGCGCCAGCAGCTTGGAAACAGGAGACACCGGGGAGCTGTTTTTT
CDR3aa: CASSLETGDTGELFF
abundance: NA
v_gene: TRBV5-1
d_gene: NA
j_gene: TRBJ2-2

CDR3nt: TGTGCCAGCAGTTTACAGGGGGCGAACACCGGGGAGCTGTTTTTT
CDR3aa: CASSLQGANTGELFF
abundance: few
v_gene: TRBV6-5
d_gene: TRBD1
j_gene: TRBJ2-2

CDR3nt: TGTGCCAGCAGAGAGGGGCCGGGGGGCTACACCTTC
CDR3aa: CASREGPGGYTF
abundance: NA
v_gene: TRBV6-5
d_gene: NA
j_gene: TRBJ1-2

CDR3nt: TGTGCCAGCAGTCCAGACGGGGGAAAGGCCTACGAGCAGTACTTC
CDR3aa: CASSPDGGKAYEQYF
abundance: NA
v_gene: TRBV7-2
d_gene: NA
j_gene: TRBJ2-7

CDR3nt: TGTGCCAGTAGTATAATTTCGGACTACTATGGCTACACCTTC
CDR3aa: CASSIISDYYGYTF
abundance: NA
v_gene: TRBV19
d_gene: NA
j_gene: TRBJ1-2

CDR3nt: TGTGCCAGCAGTTACGGAGGGACAGACACAGATACGCAGTATTTT
CDR3aa: CASSYGGTDTDTQYF
abundance: once
v_gene: TRBV6-5
d_gene: NA
j_gene: TRBJ2-3

CDR3nt: TGTGCCAGCAGCGTAAACGCCAGGAGCAGCGAGCAGTACTTC
CDR3aa: CASSVNARSSEQYF
abundance: NA
v_gene: TRBV9
d_gene: NA
j_gene: TRBJ2-7

CDR3nt: TGTGCCAGCAGCCAACTAGGGACCCACGTGAATACGCAGTATTTT
CDR3aa: CASSQLGTHVNTQYF
abundance: NA
v_gene: TRBV7-6
d_gene: NA
j_gene: TRBJ2-3

CDR3nt: TGTGCCACCAGCAGAGATCGTGACAGCACTGAAGCTTTCTTT
CDR3aa: CATSRDRDSTEAFF
abundance: once
v_gene: TRBV15
d_gene: NA
j_gene: TRBJ1-1

CDR3nt: TGTGCCAGCAGTTTAGGGGACTTCGGGGAGCTGTTTTTT
CDR3aa: CASSLGDFGELFF
abundance: NA
v_gene: TRBV12-3/TRBV12-4
d_gene: NA
j_gene: TRBJ2-2

CDR3nt: TGTGCCTGGAGCCTTGGTGGGCCCTCTGGGGCCAACGTCCTGACTTTC
CDR3aa: CAWSLGGPSGANVLTF
abundance: NA
v_gene: TRBV30
d_gene: NA
j_gene: TRBJ2-6

CDR3nt: TGTGCCAGCAGTTTATGGGGCCTGCGCGGTGAGCAGTTCTTC
CDR3aa: CASSLWGLRGEQFF
abundance: once
v_gene: TRBV12-3/TRBV12-4
d_gene: NA
j_gene: TRBJ2-1

CDR3nt: TGTGCCAGCAGGGACAGGGGGTTCCACAATGAGCAGTTCTTC
CDR3aa: CASRDRGFHNEQFF
abundance: NA
v_gene: TRBV7-2
d_gene: TRBD1
j_gene: TRBJ2-1

CDR3nt: TGTGCCAGCAGTACTACAGGGGGAGTCGACGAGCAGTACTTC
CDR3aa: CASSTTGGVDEQYF
abundance: few
v_gene: TRBV7-2
d_gene: TRBD1
j_gene: TRBJ2-7

CDR3nt: TGTGCCAGCAGCCCTATTGGGAATGAGCAGTTCTTC
CDR3aa: CASSPIGNEQFF
abundance: few
v_gene: TRBV7-9
d_gene: NA
j_gene: TRBJ2-1

CDR3nt: TGCAGCACCCGGACAGCTCATAATTCACCCCTCCACTTT
CDR3aa: CSTRTAHNSPLHF
abundance: NA
v_gene: TRBV29-1
d_gene: NA
j_gene: TRBJ1-6

CDR3nt: TGTGCCATCAGTGAATTTCGACAGGGGAACTATAATTCACCCCTCCACTTT
CDR3aa: CAISEFRQGNYNSPLHF
abundance: NA
v_gene: TRBV10-3
d_gene: TRBD1
j_gene: TRBJ1-6

CDR3nt: TGTGCCACCGGCCAGCGGGGGGCAAGGGAGCTGTTTTTT
CDR3aa: CATGQRGARELFF
abundance: NA
v_gene: TRBV24-1
d_gene: TRBD2
j_gene: TRBJ2-2

CDR3nt: TGCGCCAGCAGCCCGGACAGTTCCTTAAGGGCTTTCTTT
CDR3aa: CASSPDSSLRAFF
abundance: NA
v_gene: TRBV5-1
d_gene: NA
j_gene: TRBJ1-1

CDR3nt: TGTGCCACCAGTATGGGGGCCAACAATGAGCAGTTCTTC
CDR3aa: CATSMGANNEQFF
abundance: NA
v_gene: TRBV24-1
d_gene: NA
j_gene: TRBJ2-1

CDR3nt: TGTGCCAGCTCCCACGGCCGGGGATCCCAAGAGACCCAGTACTTC
CDR3aa: CASSHGRGSQETQYF
abundance: NA
v_gene: TRBV18
d_gene: NA
j_gene: TRBJ2-5

CDR3nt: TGTGCCAGCAGCTCGGACAGGGGCTATGGCTACACCTTC
CDR3aa: CASSSDRGYGYTF
abundance: NA
v_gene: TRBV11-1
d_gene: TRBD1
j_gene: TRBJ1-2

CDR3nt: TGCAGTGCTAGAGATATCAGGGTTGGGAGCAATCAGCCCCAGCATTTT
CDR3aa: CSARDIRVGSNQPQHF
abundance: NA
v_gene: TRBV20-1
d_gene: NA
j_gene: TRBJ1-5

CDR3nt: TGTGCCAGCAGCTTAGAGGCAGAGCAGTACTTC
CDR3aa: CASSLEAEQYF
abundance: NA
v_gene: TRBV5-6
d_gene: NA
j_gene: TRBJ2-7

CDR3nt: TGTGCCAGCAGTTCCTCCTTTAATGAAAAACTGTTTTTT
CDR3aa: CASSSSFNEKLFF
abundance: once
v_gene: TRBV28
d_gene: NA
j_gene: TRBJ1-4

CDR3nt: TGTGCCTGGAGGACCACCGACTATAATGAAAAACTGTTTTTT
CDR3aa: CAWRTTDYNEKLFF
abundance: NA
v_gene: TRBV30
d_gene: NA
j_gene: TRBJ1-4

CDR3nt: TGTGCCAGCAGCGGAATTAGCACAGATACGCAGTATTTT
CDR3aa: CASSGISTDTQYF
abundance: NA
v_gene: TRBV7-2
d_gene: NA
j_gene: TRBJ2-3

CDR3nt: TGTGCCACCAGTGCGGCAGCCCAAGAGACCCAGTACTTC
CDR3aa: CATSAAAQETQYF
abundance: NA
v_gene: TRBV24-1
d_gene: NA
j_gene: TRBJ2-5

CDR3nt: TGTGCCATCTTACGAAACAGGGCTAACTATGGCTACACCTTC
CDR3aa: CAILRNRANYGYTF
abundance: NA
v_gene: TRBV28
d_gene: NA
j_gene: TRBJ1-2

CDR3nt: TGTGCCAGCAGTTTTCAGGACAGCTACAATGAGCAGTTCTTC
CDR3aa: CASSFQDSYNEQFF
abundance: NA
v_gene: TRBV27
d_gene: NA
j_gene: TRBJ2-1

CDR3nt: TGTGCCAGCAGTTTAATGCAGGGGCAAGCTTTCTTT
CDR3aa: CASSLMQGQAFF
abundance: NA
v_gene: TRBV28
d_gene: NA
j_gene: TRBJ1-1

CDR3nt: TGTGCCTGGAGCTCCGGACAGGGTGACAATGAGCAGTTCTTC
CDR3aa: CAWSSGQGDNEQFF
abundance: NA
v_gene: TRBV30
d_gene: TRBD1
j_gene: TRBJ2-1

CDR3nt: TGCGCCAGCAGCCAAGGGGGACTAGCGGGGTACAATGAGCAGTTCTTC
CDR3aa: CASSQGGLAGYNEQFF
abundance: NA
v_gene: TRBV4-1
d_gene: TRBD2
j_gene: TRBJ2-1

CDR3nt: TGTGCCAGCAGCGTGGGCACAATGAACACTGAAGCTTTCTTT
CDR3aa: CASSVGTMNTEAFF
abundance: NA
v_gene: TRBV9
d_gene: NA
j_gene: TRBJ1-1

CDR3nt: TGTGCCTGGAGCGGGAAAAGGGTTGGGGCTGGAAACACCATATATTTT
CDR3aa: CAWSGKRVGAGNTIYF
abundance: NA
v_gene: TRBV30
d_gene: NA
j_gene: TRBJ1-3

CDR3nt: TGTGCCAGCAGCCGCGATGGCGGGGGAAATCAGCCCCAGCATTTT
CDR3aa: CASSRDGGGNQPQHF
abundance: NA
v_gene: TRBV5-6
d_gene: NA
j_gene: TRBJ1-5